These T cell receptor beta chains were read from a single sample in a study of cytomegalovirus exposure and HLA in healthy donors. Some clones are missing from TCRdb's copy, which holds only in-frame ones; the method was immunoSEQ multiplex PCR. The table lists 100,000 to 150,000 clones, roughly 80% of them singletons, with 1% in the top ten. The specimen was PBMCs. These receptors originate from a man aged 35-49 years in good health and CMV-seronegative. Each CDR3 is given with its conserved first and last residue. D genes are given only for firm matches. Only some rows state a clone size, as once, few, many or a class for expanded clones.

j_call: TRBJ1-6
clone_size: -
d_call: TRBD1
v_call: TRBV25-1
cdr3_aa: CASSGLTGGGSPLHF
cdr3_nt: TGTGCCAGCAGTGGACTGACAGGGGGCGGTTCACCCCTCCACTTT

j_call: TRBJ2-5
clone_size: -
d_call: -
v_call: TRBV27
cdr3_aa: CASTSLGAGQETQYF
cdr3_nt: TGTGCCAGCACCTCTTTGGGGGCAGGTCAAGAGACCCAGTACTTC

j_call: TRBJ1-1
clone_size: once
d_call: -
v_call: TRBV6-1
cdr3_aa: CASSGPSGGGRAFF
cdr3_nt: TGTGCCAGCAGTGGACCTAGTGGGGGGGGTAGAGCTTTCTTT

j_call: TRBJ1-4
clone_size: -
d_call: -
v_call: TRBV5-6
cdr3_aa: CASSLRHAGDEKLFF
cdr3_nt: TGTGCCAGCAGCTTACGACATGCGGGGGATGAAAAACTGTTTTTT

j_call: TRBJ2-5
clone_size: -
d_call: TRBD1
v_call: TRBV2
cdr3_aa: CASSGDSVETQYF
cdr3_nt: TGTGCCAGCAGTGGGGACAGTGTGGAGACCCAGTACTTC

j_call: TRBJ2-7
clone_size: -
d_call: -
v_call: TRBV6-1
cdr3_aa: CASRTYGHQDEQYF
cdr3_nt: TGTGCCAGCAGGACTTACGGACACCAGGACGAGCAGTACTTC

j_call: TRBJ2-3
clone_size: -
d_call: TRBD2
v_call: TRBV4-1
cdr3_aa: CASATSGGASDTQYF
cdr3_nt: TGCGCCAGCGCGACTAGCGGGGGGGCATCAGATACGCAGTATTTT

j_call: TRBJ2-1
clone_size: -
d_call: -
v_call: TRBV28
cdr3_aa: CASSFVAYNEQFF
cdr3_nt: TGTGCCAGCAGTTTTGTGGCATACAATGAGCAGTTCTTC

j_call: TRBJ1-5
clone_size: -
d_call: -
v_call: TRBV14
cdr3_aa: CASSDYGDQPQHF
cdr3_nt: TGTGCCAGCAGCGATTACGGGGATCAGCCCCAGCATTTT

j_call: TRBJ1-5
clone_size: once
d_call: -
v_call: TRBV5-6
cdr3_aa: CASSTRYGGGQPQHF
cdr3_nt: TGTGCCAGCAGCACCCGGTATGGCGGGGGTCAGCCCCAGCATTTT

j_call: TRBJ2-7
clone_size: -
d_call: -
v_call: TRBV29-1
cdr3_aa: CSVRAGMDFTYEQYF
cdr3_nt: TGCAGCGTCCGGGCGGGGATGGACTTTACCTACGAGCAGTACTTC

j_call: TRBJ1-5
clone_size: -
d_call: TRBD1
v_call: TRBV2
cdr3_aa: CASSVGQSGNQPQHF
cdr3_nt: TGTGCCAGCAGCGTGGGACAGTCCGGCAATCAGCCCCAGCATTTT

j_call: TRBJ1-2
clone_size: -
d_call: TRBD1
v_call: TRBV6-5
cdr3_aa: CASRWDRNYGYTF
cdr3_nt: TGTGCCAGCAGATGGGACAGGAACTATGGCTACACCTTC

j_call: TRBJ2-7
clone_size: -
d_call: TRBD1
v_call: TRBV5-1
cdr3_aa: CASSLWTGSLEQYF
cdr3_nt: TGCGCCAGCAGCTTGTGGACAGGGAGTCTCGAGCAGTACTTC

j_call: TRBJ2-1
clone_size: -
d_call: TRBD2
v_call: TRBV5-1
cdr3_aa: CASRVSGRAYNEQFF
cdr3_nt: TGCGCCAGCAGGGTTAGCGGGAGGGCCTACAATGAGCAGTTCTTC

j_call: TRBJ1-1
clone_size: once
d_call: -
v_call: TRBV11-2
cdr3_aa: CASNPVGGDRGTEAFF
cdr3_nt: TGTGCCAGCAACCCTGTAGGCGGGGACCGGGGAACTGAAGCTTTCTTT

j_call: TRBJ2-5
clone_size: once
d_call: TRBD1
v_call: TRBV11-2
cdr3_aa: CASSPSGQGTQETQYF
cdr3_nt: TGTGCCAGCAGCCCTTCCGGACAGGGAACTCAAGAGACCCAGTACTTC

j_call: TRBJ2-2
clone_size: -
d_call: TRBD1
v_call: TRBV18
cdr3_aa: CASSPRTGNTGELFF
cdr3_nt: TGTGCCAGCTCACCCAGGACAGGGAACACCGGGGAGCTGTTTTTT

j_call: TRBJ2-3
clone_size: -
d_call: TRBD1
v_call: TRBV5-1
cdr3_aa: CASMVGQSSTDTQYF
cdr3_nt: TGCGCCAGCATGGTGGGACAGTCAAGCACAGATACGCAGTATTTT

j_call: TRBJ2-7
clone_size: -
d_call: -
v_call: TRBV28
cdr3_aa: CASSFSDSAYEQYF
cdr3_nt: TGTGCCAGCAGTTTTTCCGACAGCGCCTACGAGCAGTACTTC

j_call: TRBJ2-7
clone_size: -
d_call: -
v_call: TRBV27
cdr3_aa: CASSFGEAYEQYF
cdr3_nt: TGTGCCAGCAGTTTCGGGGAAGCCTACGAGCAGTACTTC

j_call: TRBJ2-3
clone_size: few
d_call: TRBD1
v_call: TRBV10-3
cdr3_aa: CASTSGGAVDTQYF
cdr3_nt: TGTGCCTCCACTTCAGGGGGCGCGGTAGATACGCAGTATTTT

j_call: TRBJ2-7
clone_size: -
d_call: TRBD1
v_call: TRBV18
cdr3_aa: CASSPPQGAAYEQYF
cdr3_nt: TGTGCCAGCTCACCACCCCAGGGGGCCGCCTACGAGCAGTACTTC

j_call: TRBJ1-1
clone_size: -
d_call: -
v_call: TRBV11-2
cdr3_aa: CASSPTLNTEAFF
cdr3_nt: TGTGCCAGCAGCCCGACATTGAACACTGAAGCTTTCTTT

j_call: TRBJ1-5
clone_size: -
d_call: -
v_call: TRBV28
cdr3_aa: CATTTENQPQHF
cdr3_nt: TGTGCCACCACCACTGAAAATCAGCCCCAGCATTTT

j_call: TRBJ2-7
clone_size: few
d_call: TRBD1
v_call: TRBV5-1
cdr3_aa: CASSLGLGQYYEQYF
cdr3_nt: TGCGCCAGCAGCTTGGGGTTGGGACAGTACTACGAGCAGTACTTC

j_call: TRBJ1-5
clone_size: -
d_call: -
v_call: TRBV6-1
cdr3_aa: CASSDGGGLGQPQHF
cdr3_nt: TGTGCCAGCAGTGACGGCGGGGGGCTAGGGCAGCCCCAGCATTTT

j_call: TRBJ2-3
clone_size: few
d_call: TRBD2
v_call: TRBV11-2
cdr3_aa: CASSLGTSGDTQYF
cdr3_nt: TGTGCCAGCAGCTTAGGGACTAGCGGTGATACGCAGTATTTT

j_call: TRBJ1-1
clone_size: -
d_call: -
v_call: TRBV5-1
cdr3_aa: CASSLGPGKDTEAFF
cdr3_nt: TGCGCCAGCAGCTTGGGGCCAGGAAAGGACACTGAAGCTTTCTTT

j_call: TRBJ2-1
clone_size: -
d_call: TRBD2
v_call: TRBV30
cdr3_aa: CAWTSGVYNEQFF
cdr3_nt: TGTGCCTGGACTAGCGGGGTATACAATGAGCAGTTCTTC

j_call: TRBJ2-7
clone_size: -
d_call: -
v_call: TRBV19
cdr3_aa: CATSPWAGSSYEQYF
cdr3_nt: TGTGCCACTTCCCCGTGGGCAGGCAGCTCCTACGAGCAGTACTTC

j_call: TRBJ2-7
clone_size: -
d_call: -
v_call: TRBV5-4
cdr3_aa: CASSLATGMTYEQYF
cdr3_nt: TGTGCCAGCAGCTTGGCCACAGGGATGACCTACGAGCAGTACTTC

j_call: TRBJ2-7
clone_size: few
d_call: TRBD2
v_call: TRBV6-5
cdr3_aa: CASSGGLAGSYEQYF
cdr3_nt: TGTGCCAGCAGTGGGGGACTAGCGGGGTCCTACGAGCAGTACTTC

j_call: TRBJ2-7
clone_size: -
d_call: -
v_call: TRBV7-9
cdr3_aa: CSSSFGDGSEQYF
cdr3_nt: TGTTCCAGCAGCTTCGGAGACGGGAGCGAGCAGTACTTC

j_call: TRBJ2-7
clone_size: -
d_call: -
v_call: TRBV4-2
cdr3_aa: CASSQGVGGPGVYEQYF
cdr3_nt: TGTGCCAGCAGCCAAGGGGTTGGTGGTCCAGGGGTCTACGAGCAGTACTTC

j_call: TRBJ2-5
clone_size: -
d_call: -
v_call: TRBV4-2
cdr3_aa: CASRAGVVTQYF
cdr3_nt: TGTGCCAGCCGGGCAGGGGTGGTGACCCAGTACTTC

j_call: TRBJ2-1
clone_size: -
d_call: TRBD2
v_call: TRBV10-3
cdr3_aa: CAITTSRSNEQFF
cdr3_nt: TGTGCCATAACGACTAGCAGGAGTAATGAGCAGTTCTTC

j_call: TRBJ1-5
clone_size: -
d_call: -
v_call: TRBV5-1
cdr3_aa: CASSLASGSNQPQHF
cdr3_nt: TGCGCCAGCAGCTTGGCCTCGGGTAGCAATCAGCCCCAGCATTTT

j_call: TRBJ1-1
clone_size: -
d_call: TRBD1
v_call: TRBV19
cdr3_aa: CASSTTGGTEAFF
cdr3_nt: TGTGCCAGTAGTACCACAGGGGGCACTGAAGCTTTCTTT

j_call: TRBJ1-2
clone_size: -
d_call: -
v_call: TRBV28
cdr3_aa: CASSLIAGNYGYTF
cdr3_nt: TGTGCCAGCAGTTTGATTGCCGGTAACTATGGCTACACCTTC

j_call: TRBJ2-6
clone_size: few
d_call: -
v_call: TRBV9
cdr3_aa: CASSVGSSGANVLTF
cdr3_nt: TGTGCCAGCAGCGTGGGGAGCTCTGGGGCCAACGTCCTGACTTTC

j_call: TRBJ1-5
clone_size: -
d_call: -
v_call: TRBV28
cdr3_aa: CASRSDQPQHF
cdr3_nt: TGTGCCAGCAGATCTGATCAGCCCCAGCATTTT

j_call: TRBJ1-1
clone_size: -
d_call: TRBD1
v_call: TRBV5-1
cdr3_aa: CASSASRGHTEAFF
cdr3_nt: TGCGCCAGCAGCGCGAGCAGGGGGCATACTGAAGCTTTCTTT

j_call: TRBJ2-7
clone_size: -
d_call: -
v_call: TRBV5-1
cdr3_aa: CASSLVVGHLTF
cdr3_nt: TGCGCCAGCAGCTTGGTTGTTGGACACCTGACCTTC

j_call: TRBJ2-3
clone_size: -
d_call: -
v_call: TRBV18
cdr3_aa: CASSPALTSTDTQYF
cdr3_nt: TGTGCCAGCTCACCGGCTTTGACTAGCACAGATACGCAGTATTTT

j_call: TRBJ1-1
clone_size: -
d_call: -
v_call: TRBV2
cdr3_aa: CASNQGTEAFF
cdr3_nt: TGTGCCAGCAACCAGGGGACTGAAGCTTTCTTT

j_call: TRBJ2-2
clone_size: -
d_call: -
v_call: TRBV27
cdr3_aa: CASNPAGGLRPGELFF
cdr3_nt: TGTGCCAGCAACCCAGCAGGGGGGTTGAGACCCGGGGAGCTGTTTTTT